The rows below give T cell receptor beta chains drawn from one sample of a study of blood T cell repertoires in COVID-19. The method was immunoSEQ multiplex PCR; TCRdb's version includes in-frame clones alone and lacks a portion of them. Counted here are tens of thousands of clones, 90% occurring once; the ten biggest clones make up roughly 1.2%. The sequencing input was peripheral blood. The origin of the receptors is a man aged 55 to 70 with acute or convalescent COVID-19. Both conserved end residues are part of each CDR3. The listing skips clone size in some rows; elsewhere it reads once, few, many or a size class.

clone_size v_call cdr3_aa
. TRBV11-2 CASSSGTGAYNEQFF
. TRBV11-2 CASSLGLAGANVLTF
. TRBV19 CASSVTGDSPLHF
. TRBV3-1/TRBV3-2 CASSQDPGDLYGYTF
. TRBV7-8 CASSLFTINKQGQDGYTF
once TRBV5-1 CASSFGTGGQETQYF
. TRBV5-1 CASSPFTSGGDGTQYF
. TRBV5-8 CASSLGDRPTGDEKLFF
. TRBV19 CASSSTGMNEQFF
. TRBV6-6 CASSHSGNEQFF
. TRBV25-1 CASSGSLTGGIEQFF